This T cell receptor (beta chain) was sequenced during a study of T cells in Graves' hyperthyroidism and ophthalmopathy. Trimming at V came to 0 bases and at J to 4 bases, leaving 7 bases not matched to a gene. Per the germline V gene, CDR1 is SGHVS and CDR2 is FNYEAQ. This CDR3 is built from 16 residues. The study, taken as a whole, reports: Ophthalmopathy and stable hyperthyroidism were told apart by a 13 V-J model. Clonotypes that were expanded in thyroid above 0.001 mostly appeared in blood too.

This clonotype was found many times. Its antigen is unidentified. Amplification of TCR beta CDR3 regions was performed using RNA transcripts as template. HTBI primers were the set used in a first-round RT-PCR of the TCR CDR3. Using its own MiXCR run on the multiplex PCR reads, TCRdb lists one record per CDR3 protein. The repertoire holds around 500,000 distinct CDR3 sequences, with around 16% as singletons. Exclusion criteria comprised uncontrolled infection, other autoimmune disease, pregnancy or lactation. Fresh peripheral blood, 10 ml, was the source of the PBMCs. Sequenced sample: blood. The clonotype originates from a woman aged 25 to 39 with Graves' ophthalmopathy. The V call is TRBV7-6, the J call TRBJ2-7; 9 nucleotides match TRBD2. The CDR3 nucleotides read TGTGCCAGCAGCTTAGCAATAGCGGGAGAGGGATACGAGCAGTACTTC. Protein sequence: CASSLAIAGEGYEQYF.